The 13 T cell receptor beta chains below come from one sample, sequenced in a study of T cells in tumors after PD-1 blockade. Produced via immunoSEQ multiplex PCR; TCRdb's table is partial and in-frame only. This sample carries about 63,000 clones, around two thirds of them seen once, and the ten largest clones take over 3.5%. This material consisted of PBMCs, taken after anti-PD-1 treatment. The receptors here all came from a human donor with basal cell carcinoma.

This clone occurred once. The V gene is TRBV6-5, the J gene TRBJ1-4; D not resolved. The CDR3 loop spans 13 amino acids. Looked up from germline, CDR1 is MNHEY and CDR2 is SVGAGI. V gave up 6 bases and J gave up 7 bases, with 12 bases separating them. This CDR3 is CASSPGLREKLFF. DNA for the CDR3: TGTGCCAGCAGCCCCGGACTTCGTGAAAAACTGTTTTTT.

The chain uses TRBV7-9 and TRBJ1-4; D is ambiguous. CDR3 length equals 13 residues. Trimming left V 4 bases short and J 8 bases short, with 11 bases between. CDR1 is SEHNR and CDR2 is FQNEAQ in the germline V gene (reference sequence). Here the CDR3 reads CASSSGVKEKLFF. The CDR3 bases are TGTGCCAGCAGCTCCGGGGTTAAGGAAAAACTGTTTTTT.

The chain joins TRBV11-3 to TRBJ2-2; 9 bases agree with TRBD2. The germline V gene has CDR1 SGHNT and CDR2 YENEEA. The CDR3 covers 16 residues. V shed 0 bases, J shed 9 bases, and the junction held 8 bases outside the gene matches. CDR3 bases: TGTGCCAGCAGCTTAGACGGGCGGGGGGGCAGCAGGGAGCTGTTTTTT. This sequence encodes CASSLDGRGGSRELFF. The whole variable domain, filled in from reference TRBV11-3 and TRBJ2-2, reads EAGVVQSPRYKIIEKKQPVAFWCNPISGHNTLYWYLQNLGQGPELLIRYENEEAVDDSQLPKDRFSAERLKGVDSTLKIQPAELGDSAVYLCASSLDGRGGSRELFFGEGSRLTVL.

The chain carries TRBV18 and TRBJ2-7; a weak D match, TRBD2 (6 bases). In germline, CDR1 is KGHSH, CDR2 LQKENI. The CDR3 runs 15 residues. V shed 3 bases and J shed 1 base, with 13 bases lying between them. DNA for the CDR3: TGTGCCAGCTCACCTCTTTTAGCGGTATCCTACGAGCAGTACTTC. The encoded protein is CASSPLLAVSYEQYF.

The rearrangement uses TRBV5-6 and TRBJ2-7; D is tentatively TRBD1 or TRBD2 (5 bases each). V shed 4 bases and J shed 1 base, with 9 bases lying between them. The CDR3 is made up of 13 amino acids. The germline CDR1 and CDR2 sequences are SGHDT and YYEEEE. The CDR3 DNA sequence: TGTGCCAGCAGCGGGGGTTTTTCCTACGAGCAGTACTTC. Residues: CASSGGFSYEQYF.

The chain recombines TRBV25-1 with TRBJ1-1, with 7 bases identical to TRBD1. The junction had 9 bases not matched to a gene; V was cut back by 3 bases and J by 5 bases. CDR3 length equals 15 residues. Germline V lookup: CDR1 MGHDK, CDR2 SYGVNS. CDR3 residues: CASSDPRQGGTEAFF. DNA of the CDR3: TGTGCCAGCAGTGATCCAAGACAGGGAGGAACTGAAGCTTTCTTT.

The CDR3 region is CASSPGLANQETQYF. The CDR3 bases are TGTGCCAGCAGCCCCGGACTAGCGAACCAAGAGACCCAGTACTTC. The chain links TRBV3-1 (or the pseudogene TRBV3-2) to TRBJ2-5, with TRBD2 identical over 9 bases. V shed 4 bases, J shed 0 bases, and the junction held 3 bases outside the gene matches. This CDR3 comprises 15 residues. Germline assignment: CDR1 LGHDT and CDR2 YNNKEL (reference sequence).

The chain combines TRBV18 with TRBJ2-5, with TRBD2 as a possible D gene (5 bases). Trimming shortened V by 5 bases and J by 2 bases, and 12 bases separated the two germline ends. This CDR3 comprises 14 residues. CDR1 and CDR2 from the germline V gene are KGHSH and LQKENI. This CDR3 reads CASSVYSGQETQYF. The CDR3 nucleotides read TGTGCCAGCTCAGTGTACAGCGGACAAGAGACCCAGTACTTC.

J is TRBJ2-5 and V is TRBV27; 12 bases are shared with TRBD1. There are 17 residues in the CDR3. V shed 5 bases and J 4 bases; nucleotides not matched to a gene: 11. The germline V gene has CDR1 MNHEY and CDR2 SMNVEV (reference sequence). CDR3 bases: TGTGCCAGCAGTCCCCCTGTGGGGACAGGGGGCATAGAGACCCAGTACTTC. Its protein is CASSPPVGTGGIETQYF.

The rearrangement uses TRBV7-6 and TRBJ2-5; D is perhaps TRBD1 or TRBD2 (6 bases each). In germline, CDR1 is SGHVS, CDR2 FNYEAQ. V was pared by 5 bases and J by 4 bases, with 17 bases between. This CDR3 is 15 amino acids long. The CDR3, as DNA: TGTGCCAGCAGCCCACGAGGGGGGCCCGGAGAGACCCAGTACTTC. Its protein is CASSPRGGPGETQYF.

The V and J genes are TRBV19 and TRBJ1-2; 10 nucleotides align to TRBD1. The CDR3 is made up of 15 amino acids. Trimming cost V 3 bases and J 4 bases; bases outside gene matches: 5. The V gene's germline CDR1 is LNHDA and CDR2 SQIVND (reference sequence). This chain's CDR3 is CASSIAGQGSYGYTF. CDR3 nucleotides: TGTGCCAGTAGTATCGCGGGACAGGGGTCCTATGGCTACACCTTC. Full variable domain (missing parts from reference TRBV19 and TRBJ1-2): DGGITQSPKYLFRKEGQNVTLSCEQNLNHDAMYWYRQDPGQGLRLIYYSQIVNDFQKGDIAEGYSVSREKKESFPLTVTSAQKNPTAFYLCASSIAGQGSYGYTFGSGTRLTVV.

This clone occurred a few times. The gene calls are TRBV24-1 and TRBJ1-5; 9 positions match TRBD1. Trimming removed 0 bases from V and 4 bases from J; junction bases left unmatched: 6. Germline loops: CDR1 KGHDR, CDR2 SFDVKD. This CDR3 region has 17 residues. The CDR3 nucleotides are TGTGCCACCAGTGATTTGCACGGGACAGGGACAAATCAGCCCCAGCATTTT. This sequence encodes CATSDLHGTGTNQPQHF.

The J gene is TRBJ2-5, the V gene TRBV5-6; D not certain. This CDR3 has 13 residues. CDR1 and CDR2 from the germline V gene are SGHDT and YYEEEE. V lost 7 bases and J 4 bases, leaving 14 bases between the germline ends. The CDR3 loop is CASSFFSGETQYF. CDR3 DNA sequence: TGTGCCAGCTCCTTCTTCAGTGGAGAGACCCAGTACTTC.